This is a list of T cell receptor beta chains from one sample in a study of cytomegalovirus exposure and HLA in healthy donors. Data came from immunoSEQ multiplex PCR; TCRdb stores just in-frame clones and leaves some out. The table includes some 170,000 clones, approximately 72% detected once. The sequencing input was PBMCs. These receptors were obtained from a human donor in good health. Both conserved end residues are part of each CDR3. A D gene is named only where the DNA matches it firmly. Rows may omit the clone size; those that give it use once, few, many or a size class.

J gene	D gene	V gene	clone size	CDR3 protein	CDR3 DNA
TRBJ2-3	.	TRBV6-5	once	CASRGGGTDTQYF	TGTGCTAGTAGGGGGGGAGGCACAGATACGCAGTATTTT
TRBJ2-2	.	TRBV5-4	few	CASSSLPGELFF	TGTGCCAGCAGCTCCCTTCCCGGGGAGCTGTTTTTT
TRBJ2-4	TRBD1	TRBV5-4	.	CASSDRGPGREYF	TGTGCCAGCAGCGACAGGGGTCCTGGTAGGGAGTACTTC
TRBJ1-1	.	TRBV29-1	.	CSARGLMDTEAFF	TGCAGCGCTAGGGGGTTGATGGACACTGAAGCTTTCTTT
TRBJ2-2	.	TRBV5-4	.	CASSSPIAGMNTGELFF	TGTGCCAGCAGCTCCCCAATAGCAGGGATGAACACCGGGGAGCTGTTTTTT
TRBJ2-7	.	TRBV4-3	.	CASSQDKGLYEQYF	TGCGCCAGCAGCCAAGATAAGGGGCTCTACGAGCAGTACTTC
TRBJ1-5	TRBD1	TRBV2	.	CASSRDSQNQPQHF	TGTGCCAGCAGCCGGGACAGCCAGAATCAGCCCCAGCATTTT
TRBJ1-2	.	TRBV15	.	CATSPRQPYGYTF	TGTGCCACCAGCCCGCGACAGCCCTATGGCTACACCTTC
TRBJ1-1	.	TRBV12-5	.	CASGGPDTEAFF	TGTGCTAGTGGGGGGCCCGACACTGAAGCTTTCTTT
TRBJ1-2	.	TRBV27	.	CASSLMGAGYGYTF	TGTGCCAGCAGTTTAATGGGGGCAGGCTATGGCTACACCTTC
TRBJ1-3	.	TRBV27	few	CASSSYPGSTIYF	TGTGCCAGCAGTTCTTATCCCGGGAGTACCATATATTTT
TRBJ1-4	TRBD1	TRBV5-4	.	CASSTTGVSLNEKLFF	TGTGCCAGCAGCACCACAGGGGTGTCGCTTAATGAAAAACTGTTTTTT
TRBJ1-2	.	TRBV19	few	CASSIDLTGGPYGYTF	TGTGCCAGTAGTATAGATTTGACGGGAGGGCCCTATGGCTACACCTTC
TRBJ1-2	.	TRBV9	.	CASALGGNPGTF	TGTGCCAGCGCCCTTGGGGGCAACCCAGGGACCTTC
TRBJ2-1	TRBD1	TRBV5-1	.	CASSSPGQGFNEQFF	TGCGCCAGCAGCTCACCGGGACAGGGGTTCAATGAGCAGTTCTTC
TRBJ1-5	.	TRBV5-6	.	CASSFRGGNQPQHF	TGTGCCAGCAGCTTCCGGGGGGGGAATCAGCCCCAGCATTTT
TRBJ1-5	TRBD1	TRBV5-4	.	CASSSGTGGDQPQHF	TGTGCCAGCAGCTCCGGGACAGGGGGCGATCAGCCCCAGCATTTT
TRBJ2-2	TRBD2	TRBV7-9	few	CASSTLTAGGAGELFF	TGTGCCAGCAGCACTTTGACAGCCGGGGGGGCCGGGGAGCTGTTTTTT
TRBJ2-6	TRBD2	TRBV28	.	CASRSSGGPSSGANVLTF	TGTGCCAGCCGGTCTAGCGGGGGGCCTAGCTCTGGGGCCAACGTCCTGACTTTC
TRBJ2-1	.	TRBV6-5	once	CAIGRSYNEQFF	TGTGCCATTGGGCGATCCTACAATGAGCAGTTCTTC
TRBJ1-2	.	TRBV11-1	.	CASSSEAYGYTF	TGTGCCAGCAGCTCGGAGGCCTATGGCTACACCTTC
TRBJ1-4	.	TRBV28	.	CASRLGGANEKLFF	TGTGCCAGCAGACTAGGGGGTGCTAATGAAAAACTGTTTTTT
TRBJ2-7	TRBD1	TRBV19	.	CASGTGAYEQYF	TGTGCCAGTGGGACAGGGGCCTACGAGCAGTACTTC
TRBJ2-7	TRBD1	TRBV6-4	.	CASSAQYPGQGTRPTYEQYF	TGTGCCAGCAGTGCTCAGTATCCGGGACAGGGTACCAGGCCCACCTACGAGCAGTACTTC
TRBJ1-5	.	TRBV9	.	CASSVGGRNQPQHF	TGTGCCAGCAGCGTAGGGGGCCGCAATCAGCCCCAGCATTTT
TRBJ1-2	TRBD1	TRBV4-2	.	CASSQPGTGYSLLGYTF	TGTGCCAGCAGCCAACCCGGGACAGGGTATTCCCTTTTAGGCTACACCTTC
TRBJ2-6	TRBD1	TRBV5-4	.	CASSLDRRSSGANVLTF	TGTGCCAGCAGCCTGGACAGGCGGTCCTCTGGGGCCAACGTCCTGACTTTC
TRBJ1-6	TRBD1	TRBV6-5	.	CASSWDGTGLSPLHF	TGTGCCAGCAGTTGGGACGGGACAGGGCTTTCGCCCCTCCACTTT
TRBJ2-5	.	TRBV4-3	few	CASSQESLRTTQYF	TGCGCCAGCAGCCAAGAATCGTTAAGGACTACCCAGTACTTC
TRBJ1-1	TRBD1	TRBV6-1	few	CASSEDRQGEAFF	TGTGCCAGCAGTGAAGACAGACAGGGGGAAGCTTTCTTT
TRBJ2-7	TRBD1	TRBV19	.	CASTTRDRDSYEQYF	TGTGCCAGCACGACCCGGGACAGGGACTCCTACGAGCAGTACTTC
TRBJ2-3	TRBD2	TRBV5-1	.	CASSGTSVITDTQYF	TGCGCCAGCAGCGGGACTAGCGTTATCACAGATACGCAGTATTTT
TRBJ2-7	TRBD1	TRBV6-1	.	CASSEGPGTGIYEQYF	TGTGCCAGCAGTGAAGGGCCTGGGACAGGGATCTACGAGCAGTACTTC
TRBJ2-4	TRBD2	TRBV29-1	.	CSVVAGVKNIQYF	TGCAGCGTCGTAGCGGGGGTTAAAAACATTCAGTACTTC
TRBJ2-3	.	TRBV18	.	CASSPPASTDTQYF	TGTGCCAGCTCACCACCGGCCAGCACAGATACGCAGTATTTT
TRBJ1-1	.	TRBV7-9	.	CASTPLSTEAFF	TGTGCCAGCACCCCTCTGAGCACTGAAGCTTTCTTT
TRBJ2-1	TRBD2	TRBV5-6	.	CASSLGLAGTYNEQFF	TGTGCCAGCAGCTTGGGACTAGCTGGAACCTACAATGAGCAGTTCTTC
TRBJ1-5	.	TRBV19	once	CASSMRVRGGAGQPQHF	TGTGCCAGTAGTATGAGGGTTAGGGGAGGGGCGGGTCAGCCCCAGCATTTT
TRBJ2-6	.	TRBV4-2	many	CASSQDGGAGANVLTF	TGTGCCAGCAGCCAAGATGGGGGCGCTGGGGCCAACGTCCTGACTTTC
TRBJ2-7	.	TRBV7-2	few	CASSTGTGGFYEQYF	TGTGCCAGCAGCACCGGGACTGGGGGATTTTACGAGCAGTACTTC
TRBJ2-5	.	TRBV7-2	few	CASGSSGPYQETQYF	TGTGCCAGCGGTTCCAGCGGACCCTACCAAGAGACCCAGTACTTC
TRBJ2-1	TRBD2	TRBV5-4	.	CASSLAGGANEQFF	TGTGCCAGCAGCTTGGCCGGGGGGGCTAATGAGCAGTTCTTC
TRBJ1-2	.	TRBV5-5	few	CASSPGGIYGYTF	TGTGCCAGCAGTCCCGGGGGGATCTATGGCTACACCTTC
TRBJ1-1	.	TRBV4-2	.	CASSQNMQGQNTEAFF	TGTGCCAGCAGCCAAAATATGCAGGGGCAGAACACTGAAGCTTTCTTT
TRBJ2-7	TRBD1	TRBV7-9	once	CASSPGDRVHEQYF	TGTGCCAGCAGCCCTGGGGACAGGGTCCACGAGCAGTACTTC